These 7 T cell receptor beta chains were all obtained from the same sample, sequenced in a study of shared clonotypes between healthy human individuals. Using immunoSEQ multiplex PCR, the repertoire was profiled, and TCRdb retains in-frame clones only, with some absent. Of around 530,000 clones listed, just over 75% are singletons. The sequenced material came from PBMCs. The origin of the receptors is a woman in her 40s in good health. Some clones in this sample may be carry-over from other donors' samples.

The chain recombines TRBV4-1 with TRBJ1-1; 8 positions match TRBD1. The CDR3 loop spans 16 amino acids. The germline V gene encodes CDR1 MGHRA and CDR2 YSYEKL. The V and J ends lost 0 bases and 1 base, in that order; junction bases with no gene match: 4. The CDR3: CASSQERGTGNTEAFF. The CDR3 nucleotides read TGCGCCAGCAGCCAAGAAAGGGGGACAGGGAACACTGAAGCTTTCTTT.

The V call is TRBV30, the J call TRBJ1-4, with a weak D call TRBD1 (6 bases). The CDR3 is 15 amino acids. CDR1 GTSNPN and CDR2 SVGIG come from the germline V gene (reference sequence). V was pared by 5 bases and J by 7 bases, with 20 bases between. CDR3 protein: CAWDRLGGRGEKLFF. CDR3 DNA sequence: TGTGCCTGGGACCGATTAGGGGGAAGGGGTGAAAAACTGTTTTTT.

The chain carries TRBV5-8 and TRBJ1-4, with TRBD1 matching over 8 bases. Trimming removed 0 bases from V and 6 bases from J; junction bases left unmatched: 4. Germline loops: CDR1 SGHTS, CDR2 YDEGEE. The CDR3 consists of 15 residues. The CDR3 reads CASSLAGGLDEKLFF. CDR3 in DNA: TGTGCCAGCAGCTTGGCAGGGGGCTTGGATGAAAAACTGTTTTTT.

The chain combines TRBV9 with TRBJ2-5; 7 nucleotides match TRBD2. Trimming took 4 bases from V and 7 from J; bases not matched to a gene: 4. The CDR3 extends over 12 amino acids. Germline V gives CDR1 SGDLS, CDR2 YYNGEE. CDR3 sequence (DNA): TGTGCCAGCAGCCCTGGGGAGGGGACCCAGTACTTC. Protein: CASSPGEGTQYF.

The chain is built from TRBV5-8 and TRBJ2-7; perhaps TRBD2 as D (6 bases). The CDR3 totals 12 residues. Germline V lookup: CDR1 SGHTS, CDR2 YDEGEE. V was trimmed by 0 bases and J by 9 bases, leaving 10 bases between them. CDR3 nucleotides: TGTGCCAGCAGCTTGGGGGACTCCCGGCAGTACTTC. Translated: CASSLGDSRQYF.

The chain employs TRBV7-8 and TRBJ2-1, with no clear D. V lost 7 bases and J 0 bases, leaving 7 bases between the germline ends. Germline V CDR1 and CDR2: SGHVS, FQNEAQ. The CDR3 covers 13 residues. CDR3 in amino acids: CASNPSSYNEQFF. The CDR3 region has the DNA TGTGCCAGCAACCCTAGCTCCTACAATGAGCAGTTCTTC.

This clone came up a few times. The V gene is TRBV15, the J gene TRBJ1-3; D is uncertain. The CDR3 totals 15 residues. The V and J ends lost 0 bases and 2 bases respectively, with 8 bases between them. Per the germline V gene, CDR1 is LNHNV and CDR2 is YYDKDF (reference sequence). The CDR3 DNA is TGTGCCACCAGCAGAGATAAGGGCCCTGGAAACACCATATATTTT. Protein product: CATSRDKGPGNTIYF.